Listed here are 27 T cell receptor beta chains from one sample, sequenced in a study of graft-versus-host responses after intestinal transplantation. Which antigens these TCRs recognize remains unknown. The table came from immunoSEQ multiplex PCR; TCRdb's copy has only in-frame clones and leaves some out. Of about 25,000 clones listed, almost 85% are singletons. The material sequenced was unstimulated CD8+ T cells sorted from spleen or lymph node cells, taken before transplant. The receptors come from a human donor who was the organ donor for an intestinal transplant.

This chain links TRBV11-2 with TRBJ2-7; D ambiguous. The V and J ends lost 2 bases and 2 bases respectively, with 10 bases between them. This CDR3 is built from 14 residues. Looked up from germline, CDR1 is SGHAT and CDR2 is FQNNGV. CDR3 nucleotide sequence: TGTGCCAGCAGCTTACTTGACGGAGCCTACGAGCAGTACTTC. This sequence encodes CASSLLDGAYEQYF.

The chain carries TRBV10-2 and TRBJ2-7, with 13 bases identical to TRBD2. The CDR3 extends over 16 amino acids. Germline CDR1 and CDR2: WSHSY and SAAADI. The V gene end was trimmed by 5 bases and the J gene end by 0 bases; junction bases not matched to a gene: 4. For the CDR3, the DNA is TGCGCCAGCAGTTCGACTAGCGGGGGGTTCTCCTACGAGCAGTACTTC. Protein sequence: CASSSTSGGFSYEQYF.

The V gene is TRBV6-6, the J gene TRBJ2-1; 9 bases are shared with TRBD2. The CDR3 is 16 residues long. Germline assignment: CDR1 MNHNY and CDR2 SVGAGI (reference sequence). Trimming cost V 6 bases and J 2 bases; bases outside gene matches: 8. The CDR3 is CASSPPIAGAYNEQFF. CDR3 DNA sequence: TGTGCCAGCAGCCCACCTATAGCGGGGGCCTACAATGAGCAGTTCTTC.

This clone was recorded a few times. The chain recombines TRBV27 with TRBJ2-1; tentative D call: TRBD1 (6 bases). Germline assignment: CDR1 MNHEY and CDR2 SMNVEV (reference sequence). The CDR3 has 15 amino acids. The V gene lost 6 bases and the J gene lost 0 bases, with 12 bases spanning the gap. The CDR3 DNA reads TGTGCCAGCAGCCCGACAGGAAGCTCCTACAATGAGCAGTTCTTC. Its translation: CASSPTGSSYNEQFF.

A word on this clone: The same CDR3 also results from other DNA sequences found in this sample. The gene calls are TRBV27 and TRBJ2-7, with D tentatively TRBD1 or TRBD2 (5 bases each). Trimming shortened V by 5 bases and J by 0 bases, and 8 bases separated the two germline ends. The CDR3 spans 13 residues. Germline assignment: CDR1 MNHEY and CDR2 SMNVEV (reference sequence). The CDR3 DNA reads as TGTGCCAGCAGTCTCGGGGCCTCCTACGAGCAGTACTTC. It yields the protein CASSLGASYEQYF.

This clone was seen a few times. This chain uses TRBV7-9 with TRBJ2-2, with TRBD2 matching over 8 bases. The V segment lost 7 bases and the J segment 5 bases; nucleotides outside the gene matches: 9. Germline V CDR1 and CDR2: SEHNR, FQNEAQ (reference sequence). This CDR3 spans 15 amino acids. The CDR3 loop is CASTTTGGPTGELFF. CDR3 DNA: TGTGCCAGCACGACCACGGGGGGGCCTACCGGGGAGCTGTTTTTT.

J is TRBJ1-1 and V is TRBV19; D remains unclear. Germline CDR1 is LNHDA and CDR2 is SQIVND (reference sequence). The CDR3 is 13 amino acids. V dropped 3 bases and J dropped 1 base, with 6 bases sitting between them. The CDR3 DNA reads as TGTGCCAGTAGTATTGGTTCGAACACTGAAGCTTTCTTT. As protein: CASSIGSNTEAFF.

The CDR3 DNA is TGTGCCAGCAGCTTAACTATCCGGGAGGGTGGCAATGAGCAGTTCTTC. It yields the protein CASSLTIREGGNEQFF. J is TRBJ2-1 and V is TRBV11-2, with 8 bases that match TRBD2. The V gene end was trimmed by 2 bases and the J gene end by 6 bases; junction bases not matched to a gene: 9. Per the germline V gene, CDR1 is SGHAT and CDR2 is FQNNGV. This CDR3 is built from 16 residues.

The V call is TRBV5-1, the J call TRBJ2-1; perhaps TRBD2 as D (6 bases). The CDR3 loop spans 14 amino acids. The V and J ends lost 0 bases and 6 bases respectively, with 10 bases between them. Germline V gene sequence: CDR1 SGHRS, CDR2 YFSETQ. CDR3 in DNA: TGCGCCAGCAGCTTGGCCACTAGCCGCAATGAGCAGTTCTTC. This encodes CASSLATSRNEQFF.

The V call is TRBV4-3, the J call TRBJ1-3; D unresolved. This CDR3 is 14 amino acids long. Germline loops: CDR1 LGHNA, CDR2 YSLEER. Trimming pared 1 base from V and 2 bases from J, leaving 6 bases between. CDR3 in amino acids: CASSQVGTGNTIYF. CDR3 nucleotides: TGCGCCAGCAGCCAAGTGGGAACTGGAAACACCATATATTTT.

The chain joins TRBV5-1 to TRBJ2-3; possibly TRBD2 for D (5 bases). Germline CDR1 reads SGHRS; CDR2 reads YFSETQ. V shed 0 bases and J shed 5 bases, with 10 bases lying between them. There are 14 residues in the CDR3. CDR3 sequence: CASSLELAGDTQYF. The CDR3 DNA follows: TGCGCCAGCAGCTTGGAGCTAGCAGGAGATACGCAGTATTTT.

The chain employs TRBV4-1 and TRBJ1-4; 7 bases agree with TRBD1. Germline CDR1 reads MGHRA; CDR2 reads YSYEKL. The CDR3 runs 15 residues. V shed 0 bases and J 8 bases; nucleotides not matched to a gene: 6. CDR3 nucleotides: TGCGCCAGCAGCCAAGATGACAGGGAGAGAGAAAAACTGTTTTTT. This encodes CASSQDDREREKLFF.

The chain is built from TRBV10-2 and TRBJ2-5, with 10 bases that match TRBD1. Germline CDR1 is WSHSY and CDR2 is SAAADI. There are 16 residues in the CDR3. Trimming at V came to 8 bases and at J to 3 bases, leaving 12 bases not matched to a gene. CDR3 amino acids: CASGDRDRGPKETQYF. CDR3 coding DNA: TGCGCCAGCGGAGACCGGGACAGGGGTCCCAAAGAGACCCAGTACTTC.

The V and J genes are TRBV7-9 and TRBJ2-1, with 8 bases that match TRBD1. V dropped 3 bases and J dropped 0; count of bases not matched to a gene: 10. The V gene's germline CDR1 is SEHNR and CDR2 FQNEAQ (reference sequence). The CDR3 sequence is 18 residues long. DNA for the CDR3: TGTGCCAGCAGCTTGGGCCCCCGGACAGGGCGCTCCTACAATGAGCAGTTCTTC. This gives the protein CASSLGPRTGRSYNEQFF.

The rearrangement links TRBV9 to TRBJ1-3; 7 bases are a match to TRBD1. Trimming at V came to 6 bases and at J to 0 bases, leaving 24 bases not matched to a gene. Germline V gives CDR1 SGDLS, CDR2 YYNGEE. The CDR3 runs 21 residues. CDR3 in amino acids: CASTTGSHESFSSSSGNTIYF. The CDR3 DNA reads as TGTGCCAGCACGACAGGGTCCCACGAATCTTTTTCGTCCAGCTCTGGAAACACCATATATTTT.

CDR3 in amino acids: CASSQGFSGEIETQYF. CDR3 DNA: TGCGCCAGCAGCCAAGGGTTTAGCGGGGAGATAGAGACCCAGTACTTC. V usage is TRBV4-3 and J usage is TRBJ2-5; 8 nucleotides align to TRBD2. CDR3 size: 16 residues. J was trimmed by 4 bases and V by 1 base; bases with no gene match: 8. In germline, CDR1 is LGHNA, CDR2 YSLEER.

The chain employs TRBV13 and TRBJ2-5; D not resolved. There are 13 residues in the CDR3. Trimming took 5 bases from V and 0 from J, leaving 7 bases between them. The germline CDR1 and CDR2 sequences are PRHDT and FYEKMQ (reference sequence). In DNA, the CDR3 is TGTGCCAGCAGCCCTTGGTACCAAGAGACCCAGTACTTC. Amino acids: CASSPWYQETQYF.

The rearrangement uses TRBV4-3 and TRBJ2-2; TRBD1 is a possible D gene (5 bases). Germline V lookup: CDR1 LGHNA, CDR2 YSLEER. The CDR3 loop spans 17 amino acids. The V end lost 4 bases, the J end lost 2 bases, and 17 bases lay between the germline ends. The CDR3 loop reads CASSPKVQDLNTGELFF. The CDR3 DNA follows: TGCGCCAGCAGCCCCAAGGTACAGGACCTAAACACCGGGGAGCTGTTTTTT.

The chain joins TRBV7-9 to TRBJ2-5; 12 bases line up with TRBD2. The CDR3 extends over 16 amino acids. Germline V gene data show CDR1 as SEHNR and CDR2 as FQNEAQ (reference sequence). V dropped 3 bases and J dropped 5; count of bases not matched to a gene: 7. This CDR3 is CASSFLAGGPWETQYF. The CDR3 DNA sequence: TGTGCCAGCAGCTTCCTAGCGGGAGGGCCGTGGGAGACCCAGTACTTC.

The chain combines TRBV7-9 with TRBJ2-3; TRBD2 agrees at 15 bases. CDR3 size: 18 residues. Germline values: CDR1 SEHNR, CDR2 FQNEAQ (reference sequence). The ends lost 1 base at V and 2 bases at J; junction bases unmatched: 4. CDR3 in amino acids: CASSLVGTSGRITDTQYF. CDR3 nucleotide sequence: TGTGCCAGCAGCTTAGTCGGGACTAGCGGGAGGATCACAGATACGCAGTATTTT.

The chain combines TRBV4-1 with TRBJ1-4; 12 bases map to TRBD1. The J segment lost 8 bases and the V segment lost 4 bases, leaving 5 bases of the junction unmatched. The CDR3 runs to 15 residues. The germline V gene encodes CDR1 MGHRA and CDR2 YSYEKL. The CDR3 is CASSRGTGGVEKLFF. The CDR3 DNA reads TGCGCCAGCAGCCGGGGGACAGGGGGCGTCGAAAAACTGTTTTTT.

The chain combines TRBV6-5 with TRBJ2-7; no clear D. The CDR3 spans 11 residues. Per the germline V gene, CDR1 is MNHEY and CDR2 is SVGAGI. V gave up 11 bases and J gave up 3 bases, with 11 bases separating them. This CDR3 is CASKKDYEQYF. CDR3 in DNA: TGTGCCTCAAAAAAGGACTACGAGCAGTACTTC.

The chain combines TRBV2 with TRBJ2-3; D may be TRBD1 (5 bases). The CDR3 extends over 12 amino acids. The germline V gene has CDR1 SNHLY and CDR2 FYNNEI. V was clipped by 4 bases and J by 11 bases, with 13 bases between them. CDR3 sequence reads: CASSGEGAEQYF. The CDR3 DNA is TGTGCCAGCAGTGGGGAAGGGGCCGAGCAGTATTTT.

The V and J genes are TRBV7-9 and TRBJ1-1; 9 bases match TRBD1. The germline V gene has CDR1 SEHNR and CDR2 FQNEAQ (reference sequence). The CDR3 is 12 amino acids. V was clipped by 11 bases and J by 5 bases; unmatched bases: 6. CDR3 amino acids: CAGGTGRTEAFF. CDR3 coding DNA: TGTGCCGGGGGGACAGGGAGGACTGAAGCTTTCTTT.

The chain couples TRBV6-4 to TRBJ2-7, with D unclear. Trimming took 6 bases from V and 12 from J, leaving 21 bases between them. The germline V gene has CDR1 MRHNA and CDR2 SNTAGT. The CDR3 contains 13 residues. The CDR3 reads CASRGWYSPDVYF. The CDR3 DNA is TGTGCCAGCAGAGGGTGGTATAGTCCCGATGTGTACTTC.

This chain uses TRBV11-2 with TRBJ2-3; 10 nucleotides match TRBD1. Germline CDR1 SGHAT, CDR2 FQNNGV. V lost 5 bases and J lost 3; bases outside the gene matches: 5. This CDR3 is 15 amino acids long. CDR3 sequence reads: CASSPRTGGTDTQYF. The DNA of the CDR3 is TGTGCCAGCAGCCCCCGGACAGGGGGGACAGATACGCAGTATTTT.

The chain uses TRBV11-2 and TRBJ1-1, with a weak D call TRBD1 (5 bases). The V and J ends lost 6 bases and 6 bases respectively, with 17 bases between them. The CDR3 spans 14 residues. The germline V gene has CDR1 SGHAT and CDR2 FQNNGV. CDR3 in DNA: TGTGCCAGCAGTGCTGGGGCGATAAATTCTGAAGCTTTCTTT. Translating gives CASSAGAINSEAFF.